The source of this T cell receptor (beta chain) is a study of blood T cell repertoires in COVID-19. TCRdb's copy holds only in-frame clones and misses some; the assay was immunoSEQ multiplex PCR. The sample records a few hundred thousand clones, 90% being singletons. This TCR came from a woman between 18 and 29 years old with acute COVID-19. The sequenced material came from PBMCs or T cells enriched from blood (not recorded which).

CDR3 sequence (DNA): TGTGCCAGTCACGACAGGGGGCCTTATGGCTACACCTTC. The encoded protein is CASHDRGPYGYTF. The chain is built from TRBV19 and TRBJ1-2, with 10 bases fitting TRBD1. CDR1 and CDR2 (germline): LNHDA, SQIVND (reference sequence). V lost 8 bases, J lost 5 bases, and 5 bases stayed unmatched. There are 13 residues in the CDR3.